This T cell receptor (beta chain) was sequenced in a study of CD8+ T cells in alopecia areata. RNA was isolated and reverse transcribed to cDNA, the sequencing template. This table comes from immunoSEQ multiplex PCR, and its TCRdb copy is limited to in-frame clones, with some not included. Of 100,000 to 130,000 clones in the sample, around 59% were seen once. General study findings and limits: TCR sharing across patients was less clear than in mice, possibly HLA-related.

Germline CDR1 and CDR2: MGHRA and YSYEKL. V lost 5 bases, J lost 4 bases, and 12 bases stayed unmatched. CDR3 length equals 17 residues. In regard to this clone: Its antigen is unknown.

Material: CD8+ T cells sorted from blood. The TCR originated in a human donor in good health. The chain is built from TRBV4-1 and TRBJ2-3; TRBD2 matches at 10 bases. DNA for the CDR3: TGCGCCAGCAGCTTCCCGAGCGGGGGGGCCCTTGCAGATACGCAGTATTTT. It translates to CASSFPSGGALADTQYF.